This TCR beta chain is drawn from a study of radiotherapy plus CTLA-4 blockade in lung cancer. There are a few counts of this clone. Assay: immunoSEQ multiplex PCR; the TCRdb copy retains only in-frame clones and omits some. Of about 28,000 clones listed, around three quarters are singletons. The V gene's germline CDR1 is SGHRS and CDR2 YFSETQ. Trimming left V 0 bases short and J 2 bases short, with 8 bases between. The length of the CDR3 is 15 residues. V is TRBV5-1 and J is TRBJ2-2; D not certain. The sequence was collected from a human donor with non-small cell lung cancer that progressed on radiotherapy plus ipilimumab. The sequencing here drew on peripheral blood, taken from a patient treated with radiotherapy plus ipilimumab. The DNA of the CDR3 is TGCGCCAGCAGCTTGGTGGCTTTTAACACCGGGGAGCTGTTTTTT. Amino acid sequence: CASSLVAFNTGELFF.